One sample yielded the 6 T cell receptor beta chains listed below, sequenced in a study of cytomegalovirus exposure and HLA in healthy donors. Sequencing used immunoSEQ multiplex PCR; TCRdb keeps in-frame clones, though not all of them. The sample gives under 100,000 clones, roughly 96% of which show up once; about 0.8% is in the top ten. Sequenced: PBMCs. These receptors were obtained from a young man in good health and CMV-seronegative.

The chain employs TRBV5-1 and TRBJ2-5; 9 bases agree with TRBD2. This CDR3 comprises 16 residues. CDR1 and CDR2 from the germline V gene are SGHRS and YFSETQ. The V and J ends lost 0 bases and 2 bases, in that order; junction bases with no gene match: 5. CDR3 DNA: TGCGCCAGCAGCTTGGACGCGACTAGCGGACAAGAGACCCAGTACTTC. Amino acids: CASSLDATSGQETQYF.

V is TRBV19 and J is TRBJ1-3; 7 bases fit TRBD1. Germline values: CDR1 LNHDA, CDR2 SQIVND (reference sequence). This CDR3 has 15 residues. Losses at the gene ends were 10 bases for V and 0 bases for J; bases not matched to a gene: 9. For the CDR3, the DNA is TGTGCCACCAGACAGGGCGGCTACTCTGGAAACACCATATATTTT. Translation gives CATRQGGYSGNTIYF.

The chain's CDR3 is CASSLAGGQGFTEAFF. As DNA, the CDR3 is TGTGCCAGCAGCTTAGCGGGAGGGCAGGGTTTCACTGAAGCTTTCTTT. This chain connects TRBV7-2 to TRBJ1-1; D might be TRBD1 (5 bases). V lost 0 bases, J lost 4 bases, and 15 bases lay in between. Looked up from germline, CDR1 is SGHTA and CDR2 is FQGNSA. The CDR3 consists of 16 residues.

V is TRBV6-6 and J is TRBJ2-1; tentatively, D is TRBD2 (5 bases). Germline values: CDR1 MNHNY, CDR2 SVGAGI (reference sequence). The CDR3 loop spans 12 amino acids. V lost 6 bases to trimming and J lost 7 bases, with 10 bases between them. CDR3 in amino acids: CASSPPGNEQFF. The CDR3 DNA is TGTGCCAGCAGCCCCCCGGGGAATGAGCAGTTCTTC.

The J gene is TRBJ2-7, the V gene TRBV6-5; 9 bases are a match to TRBD1. Germline-derived CDR1 and CDR2 are MNHEY and SVGAGI. This CDR3 is built from 15 residues. V lost 4 bases, J lost 0 bases, and 4 bases stayed unmatched. The CDR3, as DNA: TGTGCCAGCAGTTTAACAGGGGGCCTCTCCTACGAGCAGTACTTC. This sequence encodes CASSLTGGLSYEQYF.

J is TRBJ2-1 and V is TRBV11-2; 7 bases align to TRBD2. This CDR3 spans 15 amino acids. CDR1 is SGHAT and CDR2 is FQNNGV in the germline V gene. Losses at the gene ends were 1 base for V and 0 bases for J; bases not matched to a gene: 0. CDR3 in amino acids: CASSLGGSSYNEQFF. CDR3 nucleotides: TGTGCCAGCAGCTTAGGCGGGAGCTCCTACAATGAGCAGTTCTTC.